The T cell receptor (beta chain) described here comes from a study of T cells in Graves' hyperthyroidism and ophthalmopathy. The CDR3 is 14 amino acids. V lost 3 bases and J 6 bases, leaving 11 bases between the germline ends. Looked up from germline, CDR1 is MRHNA and CDR2 is SNTAGT. TCR beta CDR3 region amplification was performed from RNA transcripts. Researchers ran a first-round RT-PCR on the TCR CDR3 using the HTBI primer set. TCRdb recomputed calls from the multiplex PCR reads with MiXCR, one row per CDR3 protein. The sample lists 350,000 to 400,000 distinct CDR3 sequences, around a sixth occurring once.

This TCR came from a man between 18 and 29 years old with Graves' ophthalmopathy. The sample comprised blood. The V and J genes are TRBV6-4 and TRBJ2-2, with a tentative D call TRBD1 (6 bases). Written as DNA, the CDR3 is TGTGCCAGCAGTGAACAGGGAGACGCCGGGGAGCTGTTTTTT. This translates into CASSEQGDAGELFF.